The present entry profiles one T cell receptor beta chain with its context. The CDR3 totals 14 residues. V shed 2 bases and J shed 2 bases, with 11 bases lying between them. The germline CDR1 and CDR2 sequences are SGHRS and YFSETQ. The sample comes from a study of blood T cell repertoires in COVID-19. Study-level information: From the United States, Italy and Spain came samples of acute and convalescent COVID-19. T cells, B-cell-depleted T cells, or PBMCs provided the cDNA or gDNA that served as material.

Per the original methods: Using reference gene primer amplification, nucleated cell counts were estimated. Repertoires were generated with immunoSEQ multiplex PCR, while TCRdb's copy carries only in-frame clones and drops some. Clone size and the V and J calls come from that table; the DNA yielded D and trimming. The sample contains a few hundred thousand clones, roughly 84% of which appear only once. The origin of this receptor is a woman aged 18-29 years with acute or convalescent COVID-19. The rearrangement joins TRBV5-1 to TRBJ2-7, with D possibly being TRBD1 (6 bases). The sequenced material came from peripheral blood. Here the CDR3 reads CASSLQGEAYEQYF. The CDR3 DNA sequence: TGCGCCAGCAGCTTACAGGGAGAAGCCTACGAGCAGTACTTC.